This TCR beta chain was recorded in a study of T cells in Graves' hyperthyroidism and ophthalmopathy. The source material, RNA transcripts, was used to amplify TCR beta CDR3 regions. TCR CDR3 underwent first-round RT-PCR with the HTBI primer set. TCRdb processed the multiplex PCR reads anew with MiXCR; each CDR3 protein has one entry. The table has 490,000 or so distinct CDR3 sequences, 22% seen once. Trimming took off 3 bases at V and 6 bases at J, with 14 bases between the two ends. The CDR3 length is 14 residues. CDR1 is MNHGY, CDR2 SVAAGI, per germline. This sequence joins TRBV6-9 and TRBJ1-2, with D possibly being TRBD1 (5 bases). This sequence originates from a woman between 65 and 79 years old with Graves' ophthalmopathy. Sample: blood. The CDR3 sequence is CASSYGGSSHGYTF. As DNA, the CDR3 is TGTGCCAGCAGTTACGGGGGTTCGAGCCATGGCTACACCTTC.